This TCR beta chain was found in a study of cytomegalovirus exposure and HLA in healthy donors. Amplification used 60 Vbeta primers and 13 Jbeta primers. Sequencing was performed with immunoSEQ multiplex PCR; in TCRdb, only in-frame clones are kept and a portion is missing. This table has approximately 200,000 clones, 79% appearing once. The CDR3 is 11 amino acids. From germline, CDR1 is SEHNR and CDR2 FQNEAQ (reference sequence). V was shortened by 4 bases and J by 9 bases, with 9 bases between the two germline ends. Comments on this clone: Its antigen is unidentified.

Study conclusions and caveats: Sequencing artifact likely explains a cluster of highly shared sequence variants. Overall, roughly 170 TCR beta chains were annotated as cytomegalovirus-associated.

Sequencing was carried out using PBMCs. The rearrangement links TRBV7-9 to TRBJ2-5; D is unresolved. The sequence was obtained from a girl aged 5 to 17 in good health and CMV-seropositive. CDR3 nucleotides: TGTGCCAGCAGCTCCTCTCGGGCCCAGTACTTC. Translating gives CASSSSRAQYF.